This TCR beta chain was captured by sequencing in a study of blood T cell repertoires in COVID-19. Study information: Whether acute or convalescent, the COVID-19 samples came from the United States, Italy and Spain. The cDNA or gDNA used as material had been derived from T cells, B-cell-depleted T cells, or PBMCs.

This CDR3 comprises 15 residues. Per the study methods: Amplification with reference gene primers provided the estimates of nucleated cell counts. Profiling relied on immunoSEQ multiplex PCR, and the TCRdb table lists in-frame clones only, not all of them. Clonal size and the V and J genes are those of that table, whereas D and trimming came from the DNA. The table has about 85,000 clones, roughly 84% seen once. In its sample, this clone was seen once. The sequenced sample was peripheral blood. The TCR originated in a man in his 70s with acute or convalescent COVID-19. The chain has TRBV21-1 and TRBJ2-7; the table's D gene call, TRBD1, was not cross checked with the DNA. TRBV21-1 is flagged as a pseudogene. The DNA of the CDR3 is TGTGCCAGCAGCAAAGGGACAGGGGGTAAGGACGAGCAGTACGTC. Its protein product is CASSKGTGGKDEQYV.